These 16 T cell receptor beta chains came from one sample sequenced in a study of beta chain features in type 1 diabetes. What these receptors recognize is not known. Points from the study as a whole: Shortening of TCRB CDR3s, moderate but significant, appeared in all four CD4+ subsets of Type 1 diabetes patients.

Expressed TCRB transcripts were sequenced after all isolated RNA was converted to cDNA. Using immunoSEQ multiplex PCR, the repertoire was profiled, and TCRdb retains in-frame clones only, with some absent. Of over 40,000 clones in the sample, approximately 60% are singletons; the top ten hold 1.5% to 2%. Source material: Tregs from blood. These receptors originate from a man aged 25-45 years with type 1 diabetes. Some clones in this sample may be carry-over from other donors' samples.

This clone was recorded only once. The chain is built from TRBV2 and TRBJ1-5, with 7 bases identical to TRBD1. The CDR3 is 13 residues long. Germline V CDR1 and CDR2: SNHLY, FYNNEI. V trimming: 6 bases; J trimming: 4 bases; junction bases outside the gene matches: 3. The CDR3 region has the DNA TGTGCCAGCAGCCAGGGGGAAAATCAGCCCCAGCATTTT. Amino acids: CASSQGENQPQHF.

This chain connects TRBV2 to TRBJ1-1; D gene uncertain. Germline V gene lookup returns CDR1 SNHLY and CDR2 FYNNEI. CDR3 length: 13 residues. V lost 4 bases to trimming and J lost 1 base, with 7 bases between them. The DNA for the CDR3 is TGTGCCAGCAGTGGTATTAGGAACACTGAAGCTTTCTTT. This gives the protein CASSGIRNTEAFF.

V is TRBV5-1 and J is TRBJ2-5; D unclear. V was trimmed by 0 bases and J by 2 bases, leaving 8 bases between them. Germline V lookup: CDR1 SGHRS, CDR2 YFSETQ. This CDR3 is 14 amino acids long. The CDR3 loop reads CASSLVGSQETQYF. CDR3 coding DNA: TGCGCCAGCAGCTTGGTGGGCTCTCAAGAGACCCAGTACTTC.

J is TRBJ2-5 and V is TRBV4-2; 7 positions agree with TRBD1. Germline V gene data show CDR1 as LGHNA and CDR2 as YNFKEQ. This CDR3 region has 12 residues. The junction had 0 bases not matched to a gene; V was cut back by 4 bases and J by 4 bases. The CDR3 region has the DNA TGTGCCAGCAGCCCAGGGGGAGAGACCCAGTACTTC. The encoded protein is CASSPGGETQYF.

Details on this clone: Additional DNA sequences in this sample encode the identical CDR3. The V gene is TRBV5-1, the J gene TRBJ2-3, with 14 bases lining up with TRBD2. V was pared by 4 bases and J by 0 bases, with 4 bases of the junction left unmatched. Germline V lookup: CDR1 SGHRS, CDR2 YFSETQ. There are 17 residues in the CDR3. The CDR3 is CASSRGLAGASTDTQYF. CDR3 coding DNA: TGCGCCAGCAGCCGGGGACTAGCGGGGGCCAGCACAGATACGCAGTATTTT.

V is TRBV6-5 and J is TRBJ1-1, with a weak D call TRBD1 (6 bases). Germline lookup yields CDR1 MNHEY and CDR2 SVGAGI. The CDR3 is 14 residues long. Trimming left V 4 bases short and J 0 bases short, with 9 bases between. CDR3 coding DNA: TGTGCCAGCAGTTCGCAGGGGATGAACACTGAAGCTTTCTTT. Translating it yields CASSSQGMNTEAFF.

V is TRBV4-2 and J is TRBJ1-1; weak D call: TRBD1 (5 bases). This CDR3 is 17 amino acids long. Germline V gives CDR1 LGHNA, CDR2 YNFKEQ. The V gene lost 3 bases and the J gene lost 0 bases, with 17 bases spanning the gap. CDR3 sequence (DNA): TGTGCCAGCAGCCAGTTTTTCGGACAAACGATGAACACTGAAGCTTTCTTT. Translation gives CASSQFFGQTMNTEAFF.

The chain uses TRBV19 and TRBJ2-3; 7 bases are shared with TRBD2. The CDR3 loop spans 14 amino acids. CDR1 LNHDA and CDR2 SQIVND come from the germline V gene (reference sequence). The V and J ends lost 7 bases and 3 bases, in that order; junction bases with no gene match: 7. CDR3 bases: TGTGCCAGTAACGGCGGGGGAGTGACAGATACGCAGTATTTT. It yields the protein CASNGGGVTDTQYF. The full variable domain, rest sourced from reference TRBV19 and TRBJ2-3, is DGGITQSPKYLFRKEGQNVTLSCEQNLNHDAMYWYRQDPGQGLRLIYYSQIVNDFQKGDIAEGYSVSREKKESFPLTVTSAQKNPTAFYLCASNGGGVTDTQYFGPGTRLTVL.

CDR3 sequence reads: CASSPPGALLTDTQYF. The CDR3 DNA reads TGTGCCAGCTCACCACCGGGAGCACTCCTCACAGATACGCAGTATTTT. The gene calls are TRBV18 and TRBJ2-3; maybe TRBD2 (5 bases). The germline gives CDR1 KGHSH, CDR2 LQKENI. The CDR3 totals 16 residues. Trimming pared 0 bases from V and 2 bases from J, leaving 12 bases between.

The CDR3 loop is CASSEEGGRGNTIYF. CDR3 nucleotide sequence: TGTGCCAGCAGTGAAGAGGGGGGGCGTGGAAACACCATATATTTT. The chain has TRBV2 and TRBJ1-3; the D gene is possibly TRBD1 (6 bases). The CDR3 loop spans 15 amino acids. The V end was cut by 1 base, the J end by 3 bases, with 10 bases between. Germline CDR1 and CDR2: SNHLY and FYNNEI.

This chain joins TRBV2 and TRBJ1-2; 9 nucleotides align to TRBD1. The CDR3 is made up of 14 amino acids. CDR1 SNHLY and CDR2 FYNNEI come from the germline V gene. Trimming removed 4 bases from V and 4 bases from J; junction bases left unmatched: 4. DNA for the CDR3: TGTGCCAGCAGTGTGAGGGGACAGGGCTATGGCTACACCTTC. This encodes CASSVRGQGYGYTF.

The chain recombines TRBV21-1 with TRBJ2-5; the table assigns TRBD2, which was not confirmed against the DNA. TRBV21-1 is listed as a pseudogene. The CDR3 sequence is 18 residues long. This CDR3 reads CASSLSGGTYQYQETQYF. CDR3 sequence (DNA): TGTGCCAGCAGCTTGAGCGGGGGAACCTACCAGTACCAAGAGACCCAGTACTTC.

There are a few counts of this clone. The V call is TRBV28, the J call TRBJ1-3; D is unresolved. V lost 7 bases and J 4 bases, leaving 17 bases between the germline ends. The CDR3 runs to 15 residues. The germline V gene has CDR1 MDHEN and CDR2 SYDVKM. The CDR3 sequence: CASNLSGNLGNTIYF. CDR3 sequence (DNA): TGTGCCAGCAACCTATCAGGAAACCTGGGAAACACCATATATTTT.

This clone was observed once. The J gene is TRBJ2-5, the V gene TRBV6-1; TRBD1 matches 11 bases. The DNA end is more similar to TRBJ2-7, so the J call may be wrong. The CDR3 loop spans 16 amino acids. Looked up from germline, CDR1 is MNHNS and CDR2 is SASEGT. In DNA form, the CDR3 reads TGTGCCAGCAGTGGAACCCCGGGACAGGGGGCCTACGAGCAGTACTTC. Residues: CASSGTPGQGAYEQYF.

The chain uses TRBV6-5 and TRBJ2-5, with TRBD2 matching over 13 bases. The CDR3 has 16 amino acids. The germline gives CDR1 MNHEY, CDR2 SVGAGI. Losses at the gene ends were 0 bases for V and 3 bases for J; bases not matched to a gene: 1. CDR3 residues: CASSYSLAGGKETQYF. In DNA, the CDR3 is TGTGCCAGCAGTTACTCACTAGCGGGGGGGAAAGAGACCCAGTACTTC.

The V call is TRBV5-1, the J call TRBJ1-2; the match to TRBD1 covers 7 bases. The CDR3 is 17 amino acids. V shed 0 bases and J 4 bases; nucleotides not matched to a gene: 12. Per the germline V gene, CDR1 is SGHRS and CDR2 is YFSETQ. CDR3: CASSLGGAGTAIYGYTF. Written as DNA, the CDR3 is TGCGCCAGCAGCTTGGGGGGAGCCGGGACAGCGATCTATGGCTACACCTTC.